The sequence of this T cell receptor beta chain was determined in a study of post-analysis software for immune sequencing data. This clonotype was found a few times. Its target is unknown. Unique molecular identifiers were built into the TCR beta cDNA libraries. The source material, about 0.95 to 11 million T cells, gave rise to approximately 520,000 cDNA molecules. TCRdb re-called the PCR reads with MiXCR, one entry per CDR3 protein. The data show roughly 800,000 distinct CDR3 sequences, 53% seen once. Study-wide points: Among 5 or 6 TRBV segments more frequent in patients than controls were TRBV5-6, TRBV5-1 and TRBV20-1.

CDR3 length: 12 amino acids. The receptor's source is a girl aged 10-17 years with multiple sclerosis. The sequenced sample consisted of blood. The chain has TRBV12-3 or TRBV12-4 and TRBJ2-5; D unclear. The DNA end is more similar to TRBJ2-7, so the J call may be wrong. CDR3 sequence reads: CASSFPRHEQYF. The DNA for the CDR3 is TGTGCCAGCAGTTTCCCACGCCACGAGCAGTACTTC.